The entry that follows covers one T cell receptor (beta chain) sequence. Its antigen remains unidentified. These data belong to a study of PD-1 blockade in classical Hodgkin lymphoma. The protocol was immunoSEQ multiplex PCR, while the TCRdb copy is restricted to in-frame clones and leaves out a portion. The table includes 40,000 or so clones, 60% to 85% detected once. Each of the patients experienced relapse following autologous stem cell transplantation, and their brentuximab vedotin exposure differed. The CDR3 has 19 amino acids. J gave up 6 bases and V 5 bases, and 22 bases lay outside the gene matches. Germline loops: CDR1 WNHNN, CDR2 SYGVQD (reference sequence). Study-wide results and limits: Still unresolved is the cause of the repertoire differences, which may be disease activity or prior therapy.

The V call is TRBV10-1, the J call TRBJ2-7; TRBD2 matches at 10 bases. This clonotype was sampled from a human donor with classical Hodgkin lymphoma. Specimen: peripheral blood mononuclear cells (PBMCs), collected at baseline. CDR3 DNA sequence: TGCGCCAGCAGTCCGACCCCCGGACTAGCGGAAGTTAGAGCTGTCGAGCAGTACTTC. This gives the protein CASSPTPGLAEVRAVEQYF.